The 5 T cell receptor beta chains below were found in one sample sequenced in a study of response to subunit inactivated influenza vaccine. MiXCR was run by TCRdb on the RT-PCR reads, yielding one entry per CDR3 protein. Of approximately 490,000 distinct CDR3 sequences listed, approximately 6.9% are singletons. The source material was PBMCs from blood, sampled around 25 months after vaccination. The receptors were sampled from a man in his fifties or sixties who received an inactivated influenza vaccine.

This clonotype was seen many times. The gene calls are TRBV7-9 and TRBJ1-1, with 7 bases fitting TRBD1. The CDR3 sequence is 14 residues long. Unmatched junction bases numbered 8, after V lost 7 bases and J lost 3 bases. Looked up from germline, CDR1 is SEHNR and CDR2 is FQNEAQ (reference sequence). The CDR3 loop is CASTLEGAYTEAFF. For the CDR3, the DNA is TGTGCCAGCACCCTAGAGGGGGCGTACACTGAAGCTTTCTTT.

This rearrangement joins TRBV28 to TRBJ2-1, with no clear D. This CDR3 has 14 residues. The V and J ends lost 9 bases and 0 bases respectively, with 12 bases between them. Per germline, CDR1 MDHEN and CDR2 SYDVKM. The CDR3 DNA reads TGTGCCAGTAGTAGACCCGTCTCCTACAATGAGCAGTTCTTC. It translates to CASSRPVSYNEQFF.

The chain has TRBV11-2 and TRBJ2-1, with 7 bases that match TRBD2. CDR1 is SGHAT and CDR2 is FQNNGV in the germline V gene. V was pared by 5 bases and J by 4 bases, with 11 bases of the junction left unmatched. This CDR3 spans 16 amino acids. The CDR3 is CASSPPGVAGYNEQFF. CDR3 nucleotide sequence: TGTGCCAGCAGCCCCCCGGGAGTAGCGGGTTACAATGAGCAGTTCTTC.

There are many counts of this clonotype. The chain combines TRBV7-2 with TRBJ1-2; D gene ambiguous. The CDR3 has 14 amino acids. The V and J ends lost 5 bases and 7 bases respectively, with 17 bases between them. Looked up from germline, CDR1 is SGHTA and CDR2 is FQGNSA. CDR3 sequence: CASSPNGFRSGYTF. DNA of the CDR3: TGTGCCAGCAGCCCCAACGGCTTTCGGAGTGGCTACACCTTC. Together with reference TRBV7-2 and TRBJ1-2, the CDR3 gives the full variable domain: GAGVSQSPSNKVTEKGKDVELRCDPISGHTALYWYRQSLGQGLEFLIYFQGNSAPDKSGLPSDRFSAERTGGSVSTLTIQRTQQEDSAVYLCASSPNGFRSGYTFGSGTRLTVV.

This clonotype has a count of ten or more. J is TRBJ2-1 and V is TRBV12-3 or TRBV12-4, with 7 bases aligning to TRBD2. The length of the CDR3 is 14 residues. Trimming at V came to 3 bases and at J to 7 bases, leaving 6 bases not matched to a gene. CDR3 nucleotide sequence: TGTGCCAGCAGTTTTCGGGGGGAGGTAAATGAGCAGTTCTTC. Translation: CASSFRGEVNEQFF.